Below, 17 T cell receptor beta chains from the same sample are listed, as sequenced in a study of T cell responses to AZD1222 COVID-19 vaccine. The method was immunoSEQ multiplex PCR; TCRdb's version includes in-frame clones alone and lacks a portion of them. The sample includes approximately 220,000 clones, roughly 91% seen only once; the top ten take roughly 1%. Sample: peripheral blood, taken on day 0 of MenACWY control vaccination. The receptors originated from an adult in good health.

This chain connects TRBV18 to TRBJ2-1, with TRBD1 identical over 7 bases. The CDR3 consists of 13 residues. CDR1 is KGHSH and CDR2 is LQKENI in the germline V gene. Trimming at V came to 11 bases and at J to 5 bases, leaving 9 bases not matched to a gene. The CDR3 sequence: CAGAGGNNNEQFF. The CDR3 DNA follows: TGTGCCGGAGCAGGGGGAAATAACAATGAGCAGTTCTTC.

In DNA form, the CDR3 reads TGTGCCAGCAGTGATTTCGGCCCCACAGATACGCAGTATTTT. Translating it yields CASSDFGPTDTQYF. The rearrangement joins TRBV25-1 to TRBJ2-3; no clear D. The CDR3 consists of 14 residues. Germline CDR1 and CDR2: MGHDK and SYGVNS. V lost 3 bases to trimming and J lost 2 bases, with 9 bases between them.

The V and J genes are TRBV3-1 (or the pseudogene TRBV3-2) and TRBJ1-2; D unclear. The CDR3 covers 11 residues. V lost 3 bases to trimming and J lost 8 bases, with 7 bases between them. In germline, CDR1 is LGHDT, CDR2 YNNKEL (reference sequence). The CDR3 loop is CASSHGGGYTF. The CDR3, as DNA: TGTGCCAGCAGCCACGGTGGAGGCTACACCTTC.

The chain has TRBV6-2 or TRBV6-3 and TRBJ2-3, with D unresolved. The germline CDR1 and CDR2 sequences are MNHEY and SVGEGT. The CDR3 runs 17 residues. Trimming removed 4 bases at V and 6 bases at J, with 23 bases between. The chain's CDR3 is CASSSIKARSFRDTQYF. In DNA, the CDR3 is TGTGCCAGCAGTTCGATCAAGGCCAGGTCTTTTCGGGATACGCAGTATTTT.

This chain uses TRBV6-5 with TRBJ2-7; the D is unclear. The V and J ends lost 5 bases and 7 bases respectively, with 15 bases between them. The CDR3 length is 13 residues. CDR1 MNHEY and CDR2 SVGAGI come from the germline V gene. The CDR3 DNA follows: TGTGCCAGCAGTCTCCCCCGAGAGACGGAGCAGTACTTC. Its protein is CASSLPRETEQYF.

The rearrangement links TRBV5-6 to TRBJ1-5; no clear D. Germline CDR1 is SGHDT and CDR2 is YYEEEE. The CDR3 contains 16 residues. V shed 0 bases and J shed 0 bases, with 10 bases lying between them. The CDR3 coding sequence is TGTGCCAGCAGCTTGGGGGTCGGGTATAGCAATCAGCCCCAGCATTTT. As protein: CASSLGVGYSNQPQHF.

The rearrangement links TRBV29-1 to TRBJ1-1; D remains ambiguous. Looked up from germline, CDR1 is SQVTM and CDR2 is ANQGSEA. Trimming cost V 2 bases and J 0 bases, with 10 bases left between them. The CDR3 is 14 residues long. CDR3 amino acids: CSVEIQLMNTEAFF. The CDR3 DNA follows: TGCAGCGTTGAAATACAGCTGATGAACACTGAAGCTTTCTTT. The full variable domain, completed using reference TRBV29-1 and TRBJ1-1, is SAVISQKPSRDICQRGTSLTIQCQVDSQVTMMFWYRQQPGQSLTLIATANQGSEATYESGFVIDKFPISRPNLTFSTLTVSNMSPEDSSIYLCSVEIQLMNTEAFFGQGTRLTVV.

The CDR3 loop is CASSYTKRTGVTLQPQHF. The CDR3 nucleotides read TGTGCCAGCAGTTACACTAAGCGGACAGGGGTGACGCTTCAGCCCCAGCATTTT. The rearrangement links TRBV6-2 or TRBV6-3 to TRBJ1-5, with 9 bases lining up with TRBD1. The CDR3 has 18 residues. Per germline, CDR1 MNHEY and CDR2 SVGEGT. The V segment lost 2 bases and the J segment 6 bases; nucleotides outside the gene matches: 14.

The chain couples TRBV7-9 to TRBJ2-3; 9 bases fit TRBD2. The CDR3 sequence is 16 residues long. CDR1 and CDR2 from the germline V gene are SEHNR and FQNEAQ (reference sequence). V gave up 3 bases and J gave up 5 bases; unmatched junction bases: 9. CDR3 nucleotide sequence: TGTGCCAGCAGCTTTCCGATAGCGGGGGTGAGAGATACGCAGTATTTT. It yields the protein CASSFPIAGVRDTQYF.

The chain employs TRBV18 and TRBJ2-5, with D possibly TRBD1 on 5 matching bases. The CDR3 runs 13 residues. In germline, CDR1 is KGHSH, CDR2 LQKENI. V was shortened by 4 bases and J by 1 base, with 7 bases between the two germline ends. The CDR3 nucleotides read TGTGCCAGCTCACAGGGGTTCCAAGAGACCCAGTACTTC. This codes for CASSQGFQETQYF. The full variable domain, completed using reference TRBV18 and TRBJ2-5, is NAGVMQNPRHLVRRRGQEARLRCSPMKGHSHVYWYRQLPEEGLKFMVYLQKENIIDESGMPKERFSAEFPKEGPSILRIQQVVRGDSAAYFCASSQGFQETQYFGPGTRLLVL.

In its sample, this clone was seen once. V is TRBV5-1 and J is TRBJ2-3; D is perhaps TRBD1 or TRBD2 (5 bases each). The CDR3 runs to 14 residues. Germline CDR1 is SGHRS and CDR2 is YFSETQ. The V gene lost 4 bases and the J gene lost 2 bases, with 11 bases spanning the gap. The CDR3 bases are TGCGCCAGCAGCGGCTTGGGGACCACAGATACGCAGTATTTT. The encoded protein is CASSGLGTTDTQYF.

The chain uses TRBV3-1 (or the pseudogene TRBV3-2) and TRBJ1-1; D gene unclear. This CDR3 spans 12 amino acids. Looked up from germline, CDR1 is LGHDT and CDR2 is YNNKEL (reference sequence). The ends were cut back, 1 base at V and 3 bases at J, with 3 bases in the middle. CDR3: CASSQGDTEAFF. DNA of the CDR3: TGTGCCAGCAGCCAAGGGGACACTGAAGCTTTCTTT.

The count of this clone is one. The chain's CDR3 is CASSPDGTGELFF. Written as DNA, the CDR3 is TGTGCCAGCTCACCCGACGGCACCGGGGAGCTGTTTTTT. V and J are TRBV18 and TRBJ2-2; D is ambiguous. The CDR3 spans 13 residues. Germline CDR1 is KGHSH and CDR2 is LQKENI. V was pared by 3 bases and J by 4 bases, with 6 bases between.

CDR3 sequence: CATSRDQGGYMNTEAFF. Written as DNA, the CDR3 is TGTGCCACCAGCAGAGATCAAGGAGGTTACATGAACACTGAAGCTTTCTTT. The chain has TRBV15 and TRBJ1-1; D gene unclear. Germline V lookup: CDR1 LNHNV, CDR2 YYDKDF (reference sequence). The V end lost 0 bases, the J end lost 0 bases, and 14 bases lay between the germline ends. The length of the CDR3 is 17 residues.

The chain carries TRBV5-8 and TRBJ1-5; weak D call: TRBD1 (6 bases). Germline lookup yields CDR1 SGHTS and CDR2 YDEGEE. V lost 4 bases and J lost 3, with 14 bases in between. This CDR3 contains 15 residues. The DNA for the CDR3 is TGTGCCAGCAGCCGGGGGCTGGTAACCAATCAGCCCCAGCATTTT. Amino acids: CASSRGLVTNQPQHF.

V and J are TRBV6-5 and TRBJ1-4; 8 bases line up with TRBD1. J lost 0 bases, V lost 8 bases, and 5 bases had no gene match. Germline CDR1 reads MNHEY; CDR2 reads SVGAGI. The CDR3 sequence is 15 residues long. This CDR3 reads CASDRGHATNEKLFF. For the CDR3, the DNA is TGTGCCAGCGACAGGGGCCATGCAACTAATGAAAAACTGTTTTTT.

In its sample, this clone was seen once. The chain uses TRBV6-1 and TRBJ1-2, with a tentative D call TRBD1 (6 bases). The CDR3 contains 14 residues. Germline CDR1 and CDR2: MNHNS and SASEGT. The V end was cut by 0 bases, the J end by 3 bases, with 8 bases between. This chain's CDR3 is CASSEAGGDYGYTF. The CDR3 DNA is TGTGCCAGCAGTGAAGCAGGGGGGGACTATGGCTACACCTTC.